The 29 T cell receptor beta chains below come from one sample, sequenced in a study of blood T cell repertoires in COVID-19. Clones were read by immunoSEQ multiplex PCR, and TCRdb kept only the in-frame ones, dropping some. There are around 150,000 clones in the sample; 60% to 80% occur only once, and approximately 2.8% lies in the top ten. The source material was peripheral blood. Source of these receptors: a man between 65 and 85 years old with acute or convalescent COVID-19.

This chain's CDR3 is CASRGSSHEQYF. The CDR3 nucleotides are TGTGCCAGCCGAGGGTCTTCCCACGAGCAGTACTTC. This chain links TRBV7-3 with TRBJ2-7; TRBD2 might be the D (5 bases). This CDR3 comprises 12 residues. V shed 8 bases and J shed 5 bases, with 13 bases lying between them. Germline CDR1 and CDR2: SGHTA and FQGTGA.

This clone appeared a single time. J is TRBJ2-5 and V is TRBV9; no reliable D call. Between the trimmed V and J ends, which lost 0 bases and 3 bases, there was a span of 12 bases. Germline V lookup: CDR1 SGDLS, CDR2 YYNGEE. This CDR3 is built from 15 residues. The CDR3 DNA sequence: TGTGCCAGCAGCGTAGGAATAGTCCGAGAAGAGACCCAGTACTTC. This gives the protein CASSVGIVREETQYF.

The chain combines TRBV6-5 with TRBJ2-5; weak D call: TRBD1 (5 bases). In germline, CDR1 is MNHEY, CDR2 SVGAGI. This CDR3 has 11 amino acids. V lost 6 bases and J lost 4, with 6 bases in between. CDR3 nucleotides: TGTGCCAGCAGAGGGGCAGAGACCCAGTACTTC. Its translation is CASRGAETQYF.

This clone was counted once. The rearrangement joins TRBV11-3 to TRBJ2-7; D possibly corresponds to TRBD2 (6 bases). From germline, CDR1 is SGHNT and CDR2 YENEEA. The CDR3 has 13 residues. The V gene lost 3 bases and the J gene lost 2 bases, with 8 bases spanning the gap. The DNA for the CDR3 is TGTGCCAGCAGCTTGGCGGGACCCTACGAGCAGTACTTC. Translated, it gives CASSLAGPYEQYF.

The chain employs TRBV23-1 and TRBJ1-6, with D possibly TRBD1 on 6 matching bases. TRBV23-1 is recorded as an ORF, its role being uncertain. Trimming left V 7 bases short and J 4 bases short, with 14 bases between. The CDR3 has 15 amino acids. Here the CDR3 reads CASTEGVSYNSPLHF. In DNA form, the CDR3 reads TGCGCCAGCACCGAGGGGGTTTCTTATAATTCACCCCTCCACTTT.

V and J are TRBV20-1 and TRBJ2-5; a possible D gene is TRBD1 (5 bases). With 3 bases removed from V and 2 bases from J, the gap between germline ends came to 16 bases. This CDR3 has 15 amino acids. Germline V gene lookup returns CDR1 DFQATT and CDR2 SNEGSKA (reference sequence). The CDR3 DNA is TGCAGTGCTAGTTCCTCAGGGAATGCACAAGAGACCCAGTACTTC. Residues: CSASSSGNAQETQYF.

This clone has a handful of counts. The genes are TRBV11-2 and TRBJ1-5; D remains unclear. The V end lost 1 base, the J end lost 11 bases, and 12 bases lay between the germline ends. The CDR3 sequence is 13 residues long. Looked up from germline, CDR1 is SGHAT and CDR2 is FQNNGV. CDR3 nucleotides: TGTGCCAGCAGCTTAGGCCCTTACACGTCCCAGCATTTT. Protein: CASSLGPYTSQHF.

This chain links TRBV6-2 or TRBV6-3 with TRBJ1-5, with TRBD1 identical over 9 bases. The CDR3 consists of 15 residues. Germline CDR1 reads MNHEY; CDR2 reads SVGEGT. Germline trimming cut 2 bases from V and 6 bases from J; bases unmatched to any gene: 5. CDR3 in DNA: TGTGCCAGCAGTTACCCGGGACAGGGAACTCAGCCCCAGCATTTT. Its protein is CASSYPGQGTQPQHF.

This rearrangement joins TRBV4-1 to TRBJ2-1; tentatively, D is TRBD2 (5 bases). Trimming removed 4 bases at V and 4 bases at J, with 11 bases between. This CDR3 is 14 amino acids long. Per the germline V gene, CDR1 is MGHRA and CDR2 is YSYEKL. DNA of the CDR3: TGCGCCAGCAGCCGAGTCGGGAATTACAATGAGCAGTTCTTC. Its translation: CASSRVGNYNEQFF.

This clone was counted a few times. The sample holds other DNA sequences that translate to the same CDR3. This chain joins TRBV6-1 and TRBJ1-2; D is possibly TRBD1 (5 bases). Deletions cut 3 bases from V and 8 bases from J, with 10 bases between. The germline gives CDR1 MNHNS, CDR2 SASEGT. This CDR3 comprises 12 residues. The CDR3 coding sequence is TGTGCCAGCAGTGATCAGGGTCGCGGCTACACCTTC. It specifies CASSDQGRGYTF.

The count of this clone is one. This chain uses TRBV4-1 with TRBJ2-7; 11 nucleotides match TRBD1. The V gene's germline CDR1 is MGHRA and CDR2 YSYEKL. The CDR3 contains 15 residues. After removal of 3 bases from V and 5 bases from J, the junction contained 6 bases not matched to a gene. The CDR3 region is CASSHGQGAKNEQYF. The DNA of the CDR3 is TGCGCCAGCAGCCACGGACAGGGGGCGAAGAACGAGCAGTACTTC.

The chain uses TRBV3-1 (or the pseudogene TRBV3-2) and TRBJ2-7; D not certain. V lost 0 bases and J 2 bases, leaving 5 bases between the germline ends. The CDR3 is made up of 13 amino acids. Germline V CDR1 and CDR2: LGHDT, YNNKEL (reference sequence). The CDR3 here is CASSQDPTYEQYF. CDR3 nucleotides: TGTGCCAGCAGCCAAGACCCAACCTACGAGCAGTACTTC.

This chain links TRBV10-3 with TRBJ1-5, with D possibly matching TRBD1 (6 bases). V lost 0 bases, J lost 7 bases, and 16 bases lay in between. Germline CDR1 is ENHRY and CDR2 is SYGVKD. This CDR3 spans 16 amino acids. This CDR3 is CAISESPDSLRQPQHF. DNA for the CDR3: TGTGCCATCAGTGAGTCTCCGGACAGTTTGCGGCAGCCCCAGCATTTT.

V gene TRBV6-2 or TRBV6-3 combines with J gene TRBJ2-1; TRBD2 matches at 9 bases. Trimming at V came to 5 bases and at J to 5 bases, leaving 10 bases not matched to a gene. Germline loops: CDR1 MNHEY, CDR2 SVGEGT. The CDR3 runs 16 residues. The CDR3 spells CASSTYAGGRDNEQFF. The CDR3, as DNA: TGTGCCAGCAGTACATACGCGGGGGGGCGCGACAATGAGCAGTTCTTC.

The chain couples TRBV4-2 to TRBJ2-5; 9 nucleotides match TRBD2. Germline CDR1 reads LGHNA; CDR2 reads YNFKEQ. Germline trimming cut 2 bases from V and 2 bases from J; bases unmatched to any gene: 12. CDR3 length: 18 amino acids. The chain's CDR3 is CASSQRGSLAGLQETQYF. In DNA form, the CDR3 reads TGTGCCAGCAGCCAAAGAGGGTCGCTAGCGGGATTGCAAGAGACCCAGTACTTC.

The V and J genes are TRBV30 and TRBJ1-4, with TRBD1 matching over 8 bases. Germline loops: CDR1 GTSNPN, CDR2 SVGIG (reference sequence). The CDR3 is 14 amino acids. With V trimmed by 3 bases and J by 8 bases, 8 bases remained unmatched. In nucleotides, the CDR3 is TGTGCCTGGAGCCAGGGCAGGGGGCGAGAAAAACTGTTTTTT. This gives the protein CAWSQGRGREKLFF.

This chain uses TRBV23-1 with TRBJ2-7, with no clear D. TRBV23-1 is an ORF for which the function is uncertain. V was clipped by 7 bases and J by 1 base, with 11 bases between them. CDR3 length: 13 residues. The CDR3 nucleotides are TGCGCCAGCACGTACTCCCATTCCTACGAGCAGTACTTC. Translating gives CASTYSHSYEQYF.

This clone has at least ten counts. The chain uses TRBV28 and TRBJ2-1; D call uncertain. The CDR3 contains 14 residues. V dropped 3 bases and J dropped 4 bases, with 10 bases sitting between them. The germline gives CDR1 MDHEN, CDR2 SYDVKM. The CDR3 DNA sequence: TGTGCCAGCAGTTTCCTAGTAGAATACAATGAGCAGTTCTTC. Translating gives CASSFLVEYNEQFF.

CDR3: CASSEERARNQPQHF. The CDR3, as DNA: TGTGCCAGCAGTGAGGAGAGGGCCAGGAATCAGCCCCAGCATTTT. V usage is TRBV2 and J usage is TRBJ1-5; D remains ambiguous. This CDR3 spans 15 amino acids. The germline V gene has CDR1 SNHLY and CDR2 FYNNEI. V shed 3 bases and J shed 4 bases, with 13 bases lying between them.

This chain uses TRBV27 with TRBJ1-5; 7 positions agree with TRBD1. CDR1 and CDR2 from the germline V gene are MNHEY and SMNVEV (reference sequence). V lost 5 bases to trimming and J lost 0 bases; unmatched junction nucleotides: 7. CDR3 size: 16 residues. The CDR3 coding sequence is TGTGCCAGCAGTCAGGACAGGTCAGGTAGCAATCAGCCCCAGCATTTT. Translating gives CASSQDRSGSNQPQHF.

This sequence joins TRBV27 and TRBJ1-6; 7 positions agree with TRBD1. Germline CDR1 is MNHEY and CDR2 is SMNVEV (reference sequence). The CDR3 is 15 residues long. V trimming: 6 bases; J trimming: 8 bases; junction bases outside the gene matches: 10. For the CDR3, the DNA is TGTGCCAGCAGGCCAAGACAGGGTGCGGATTCACCCCTCCACTTT. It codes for CASRPRQGADSPLHF.

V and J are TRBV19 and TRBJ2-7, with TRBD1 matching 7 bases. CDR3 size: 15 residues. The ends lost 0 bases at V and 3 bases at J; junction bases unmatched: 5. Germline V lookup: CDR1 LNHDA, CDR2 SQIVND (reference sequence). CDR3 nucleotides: TGTGCCAGTAGTATAGATGAGACAGGGAGCTACGAGCAGTACTTC. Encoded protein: CASSIDETGSYEQYF.

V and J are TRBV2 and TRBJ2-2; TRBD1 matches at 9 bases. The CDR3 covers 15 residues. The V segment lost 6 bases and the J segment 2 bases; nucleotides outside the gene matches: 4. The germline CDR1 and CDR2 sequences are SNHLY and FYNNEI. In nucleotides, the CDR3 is TGTGCCAGCAGGGTGGGACAGGGAAACACCGGGGAGCTGTTTTTT. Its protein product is CASRVGQGNTGELFF.

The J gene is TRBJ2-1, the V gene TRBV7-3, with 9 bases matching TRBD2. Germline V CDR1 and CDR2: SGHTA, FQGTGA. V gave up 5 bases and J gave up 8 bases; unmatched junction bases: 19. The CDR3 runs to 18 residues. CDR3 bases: TGTGCCAGCAGCCTCACTACCGGGTATAGCGGGAGTGGGGATGAGCAGTTCTTC. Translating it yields CASSLTTGYSGSGDEQFF.

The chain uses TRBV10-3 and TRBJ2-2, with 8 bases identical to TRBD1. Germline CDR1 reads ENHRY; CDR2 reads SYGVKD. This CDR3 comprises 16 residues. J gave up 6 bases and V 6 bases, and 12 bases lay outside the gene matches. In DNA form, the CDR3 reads TGTGCCATCAGACCTAAGGACAGGGTTGGACCCGGGGAGCTGTTTTTT. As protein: CAIRPKDRVGPGELFF.

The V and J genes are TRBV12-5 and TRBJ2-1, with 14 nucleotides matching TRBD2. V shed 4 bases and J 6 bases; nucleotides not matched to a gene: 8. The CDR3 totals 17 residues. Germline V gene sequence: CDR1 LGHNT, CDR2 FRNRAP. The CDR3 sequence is CASGSGLAGDLSNEQFF. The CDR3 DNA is TGTGCTAGTGGTTCGGGACTAGCGGGGGATCTTTCCAATGAGCAGTTCTTC.

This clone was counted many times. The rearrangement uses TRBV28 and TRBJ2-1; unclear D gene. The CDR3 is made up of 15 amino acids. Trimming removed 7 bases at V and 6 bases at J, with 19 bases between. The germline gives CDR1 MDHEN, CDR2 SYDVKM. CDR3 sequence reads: CASNPSGSHTNEQFF. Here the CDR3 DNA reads TGTGCCAGCAACCCATCGGGTTCACATACCAATGAGCAGTTCTTC.

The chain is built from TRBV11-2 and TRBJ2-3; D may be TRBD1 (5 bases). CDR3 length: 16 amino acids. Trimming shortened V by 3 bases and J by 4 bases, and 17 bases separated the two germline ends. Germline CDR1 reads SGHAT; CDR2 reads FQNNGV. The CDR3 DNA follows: TGTGCCAGCAGCTTGGGGATAGGGGCTATATCAGATACGCAGTATTTT. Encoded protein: CASSLGIGAISDTQYF.

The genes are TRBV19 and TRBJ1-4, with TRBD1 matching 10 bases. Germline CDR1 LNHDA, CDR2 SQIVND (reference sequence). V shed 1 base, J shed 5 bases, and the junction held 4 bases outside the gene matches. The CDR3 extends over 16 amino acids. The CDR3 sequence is CASSIGQGAPNEKLFF. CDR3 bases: TGTGCCAGTAGTATAGGACAGGGGGCCCCCAATGAAAAACTGTTTTTT.